This TCR beta chain was identified during a study of shared T cell receptors in the human thymus. Data came from immunoSEQ multiplex PCR; TCRdb stores just in-frame clones and leaves some out. The data contain some 760,000 clones, 80% to 90% of them singletons. CDR1 and CDR2 from the germline V gene are KGHSY and FQNENV. The CDR3 is made up of 15 amino acids. Trimming left V 3 bases short and J 3 bases short, with 12 bases between. These same records also appear under a second study, on human thymus T cells. That investigation notes: The sample donors, healthy Finnish infants, were having corrective surgery for congenital heart defects. The thymus tissue came from resections taken during corrective heart surgery. As related research reported, thymic repertoires overlapped highly among unrelated individuals.

This sequence originates from a girl under two years old with a congenital heart defect. The sample taken for sequencing was thymocytes. The V call is TRBV16, the J call TRBJ1-5; tentatively, D is TRBD1 (5 bases). The CDR3 reads CASSQGRPINQPQHF. CDR3 coding DNA: TGTGCCAGCAGCCAGGGGCGGCCAATCAATCAGCCCCAGCATTTT.